Listed here are 23 T cell receptor beta chains from one sample, sequenced in a study of long-term antiretroviral therapy in people with HIV. Version v3.0 of the immunoSEQ assay was performed at survey level. Produced via immunoSEQ multiplex PCR; TCRdb's table is partial and in-frame only. The repertoire holds under 15,000 clones, about 73% seen once, with about 14% in the top ten. The sample in question was unsorted PBMCs, obtained just under 3.2 years before starting antiretroviral therapy. These receptors came from a man aged 40-50 years with HIV.

The chain has TRBV14 and TRBJ2-7; a possible D gene is TRBD1 (6 bases). The germline CDR1 and CDR2 sequences are SGHDN and FVKESK. V dropped 1 base and J dropped 6 bases, with 19 bases sitting between them. The CDR3 spans 16 residues. DNA for the CDR3: TGTGCCAGCAGCCAAGGCCGGTTTGGACAGTCCGCCGAGCAGTACTTC. Its translation is CASSQGRFGQSAEQYF. Together with reference TRBV14 and TRBJ2-7, the CDR3 gives the full variable domain: EAGVTQFPSHSVIEKGQTVTLRCDPISGHDNLYWYRRVMGKEIKFLLHFVKESKQDESGMPNNRFLAERTGGTYSTLKVQPAELEDSGVYFCASSQGRFGQSAEQYFGPGTRLTVT.

J is TRBJ2-7 and V is TRBV6-5; tentatively, D is TRBD2 (5 bases). This CDR3 spans 15 amino acids. Trimming removed 4 bases from V and 4 bases from J, with 17 bases in between. The germline gives CDR1 MNHEY, CDR2 SVGAGI. The CDR3 protein is CASSSGVLVSYEQYF. The CDR3 DNA reads as TGTGCCAGCAGTTCCGGGGTCCTCGTCTCTTACGAGCAGTACTTC.

This chain links TRBV6-5 with TRBJ1-1, with 7 bases aligning to TRBD1. Per the germline V gene, CDR1 is MNHEY and CDR2 is SVGAGI. The CDR3 spans 13 residues. V was pared by 5 bases and J by 4 bases, with 4 bases of the junction left unmatched. The CDR3 region is CASSRQGGTEAFF. CDR3 bases: TGTGCCAGCAGTCGTCAGGGGGGCACTGAAGCTTTCTTT.

This clone was counted a few times. The genes are TRBV15 and TRBJ1-5; D is possibly TRBD1 (5 bases). Germline V gene sequence: CDR1 LNHNV, CDR2 YYDKDF (reference sequence). The CDR3 sequence is 15 residues long. V was shortened by 0 bases and J by 5 bases, with 11 bases between the two germline ends. This chain's CDR3 is CATSRDQGGYQPQHF. CDR3 DNA sequence: TGTGCCACCAGCAGAGATCAGGGTGGTTATCAGCCCCAGCATTTT.

The CDR3: CASSSGQAQYF. CDR3 DNA: TGTGCCAGCAGCTCGGGACAGGCCCAGTACTTC. This chain uses TRBV11-2 with TRBJ2-5, with TRBD1 matching over 8 bases. Germline V gene lookup returns CDR1 SGHAT and CDR2 FQNNGV. Trimming took 4 bases from V and 9 from J; bases not matched to a gene: 1. The CDR3 contains 11 residues.

This chain joins TRBV27 and TRBJ1-1; D is unresolved. The germline V gene encodes CDR1 MNHEY and CDR2 SMNVEV (reference sequence). Trimming left V 6 bases short and J 7 bases short, with 18 bases between. This CDR3 has 14 residues. Here the CDR3 reads CASSQSIEGSEAFF. The CDR3 DNA sequence: TGTGCCAGCAGCCAAAGTATAGAAGGCAGTGAAGCTTTCTTT.

The rearrangement uses TRBV7-9 and TRBJ2-1; TRBD2 matches at 15 bases. The ends lost 3 bases at V and 4 bases at J; junction bases unmatched: 4. Germline CDR1 reads SEHNR; CDR2 reads FQNEAQ (reference sequence). The CDR3 has 17 residues. The DNA of the CDR3 is TGTGCCAGCAGCTTCGGGACTAGCGGGGGGAATTACAATGAGCAGTTCTTC. It translates to CASSFGTSGGNYNEQFF.

By share, this clone ranks as medium-sized. The chain links TRBV5-1 to TRBJ1-5; TRBD1 aligns across 7 bases. Trimming cost V 3 bases and J 4 bases; bases outside gene matches: 7. This CDR3 region has 15 residues. Germline assignment: CDR1 SGHRS and CDR2 YFSETQ. The DNA for the CDR3 is TGCGCCAGCAGCTGGGGGGACAGTCCTAATCAGCCCCAGCATTTT. It codes for CASSWGDSPNQPQHF.

The chain recombines TRBV7-2 with TRBJ1-4, with D perhaps matching TRBD1 (5 bases). CDR3 length: 15 amino acids. Germline CDR1 reads SGHTA; CDR2 reads FQGNSA. The V end was cut by 5 bases, the J end by 6 bases, with 16 bases between. CDR3 protein: CASSPLGGSYEKLFF. The CDR3 region has the DNA TGTGCCAGCAGCCCCTTGGGGGGTAGTTATGAAAAACTGTTTTTT.

This clone was seen a few times. This chain links TRBV6-5 with TRBJ1-1; no clear D. This CDR3 has 13 amino acids. Trimming cost V 6 bases and J 4 bases, with 12 bases left between them. Germline CDR1 and CDR2: MNHEY and SVGAGI. CDR3 region: CASRSDGATEAFF. The CDR3 coding sequence is TGTGCCAGCAGGTCGGACGGAGCCACTGAAGCTTTCTTT.

The rearrangement uses TRBV7-2 and TRBJ1-2; possible D gene TRBD1, 6 bases. V was pared by 5 bases and J by 8 bases, with 27 bases between. CDR1 SGHTA and CDR2 FQGNSA come from the germline V gene. This CDR3 spans 17 amino acids. CDR3 sequence: CASSPTRYGQLGEGYTF. The CDR3 nucleotides read TGTGCCAGCAGCCCAACGCGCTACGGACAGCTGGGGGAGGGCTACACCTTC.

The chain employs TRBV7-3 and TRBJ1-1; no clear D gene. The length of the CDR3 is 15 residues. Trimming cost V 4 bases and J 1 base, with 13 bases left between them. Germline lookup yields CDR1 SGHTA and CDR2 FQGTGA. This CDR3 is CASSSPLAANTEAFF. DNA for the CDR3: TGTGCCAGCAGCTCCCCCCTTGCAGCGAACACTGAAGCTTTCTTT.

The chain carries TRBV10-3 and TRBJ2-6; 8 nucleotides align to TRBD1. CDR3 length: 15 amino acids. V lost 3 bases to trimming and J lost 11 bases; unmatched junction nucleotides: 9. Germline CDR1 ENHRY, CDR2 SYGVKD. The DNA for the CDR3 is TGTGCCATCAGTGACTCGGGACAGGTGGGCGACGTCCTGACTTTC. It is translated as CAISDSGQVGDVLTF.

This chain connects TRBV5-1 to TRBJ2-5; D is ambiguous. Per the germline V gene, CDR1 is SGHRS and CDR2 is YFSETQ. Deletions cut 2 bases from V and 4 bases from J, with 6 bases between. The CDR3 spans 12 residues. The CDR3 is CASSFPGETQYF. CDR3 nucleotides: TGCGCCAGCAGCTTTCCCGGAGAGACCCAGTACTTC.

The chain employs TRBV6-4 and TRBJ2-3; D is uncertain. Germline V gene sequence: CDR1 MRHNA, CDR2 SNTAGT. Trimming took 3 bases from V and 2 from J, leaving 6 bases between them. The CDR3 has 13 residues. CDR3 sequence (DNA): TGTGCCAGCAGTGAGGATTTCACAGATACGCAGTATTTT. Translating it yields CASSEDFTDTQYF.

This rearrangement joins TRBV5-4 to TRBJ1-2; TRBD1 might be the D (5 bases). The V gene lost 2 bases and the J gene lost 8 bases, with 19 bases spanning the gap. The CDR3 is 15 amino acids. Per the germline V gene, CDR1 is SGHNT and CDR2 is YYREEE (reference sequence). In DNA, the CDR3 is TGTGCCAGCAGCTTAATTCAGGGATCCTATGGAGGCTACACCTTC. Translated: CASSLIQGSYGGYTF.

This clone was counted once. The chain is built from TRBV29-1 and TRBJ1-1, with 7 bases fitting TRBD1. CDR1 SQVTM and CDR2 ANQGSEA come from the germline V gene. This CDR3 comprises 14 residues. V shed 6 bases and J 1 base; nucleotides not matched to a gene: 8. The CDR3 loop reads CSVQPGGPNTEAFF. Written as DNA, the CDR3 is TGCAGCGTACAACCAGGGGGACCGAACACTGAAGCTTTCTTT.

This chain connects TRBV28 to TRBJ2-2, with 11 positions matching TRBD1. Unmatched junction bases numbered 4, after V lost 6 bases and J lost 4 bases. This CDR3 has 15 amino acids. Germline loops: CDR1 MDHEN, CDR2 SYDVKM. DNA of the CDR3: TGTGCCAGCAGAGGACAGGGGGCTCTCACCGGGGAGCTGTTTTTT. It codes for CASRGQGALTGELFF. Based on the CDR3 plus reference TRBV28 and TRBJ2-2, the full variable domain is DVKVTQSSRYLVKRTGEKVFLECVQDMDHENMFWYRQDPGLGLRLIYFSYDVKMKEKGDIPEGYSVSREKKERFSLILESASTNQTSMYLCASRGQGALTGELFFGEGSRLTVL.

The V gene is TRBV7-3, the J gene TRBJ2-3, with 9 bases fitting TRBD2. This CDR3 spans 15 amino acids. Germline lookup yields CDR1 SGHTA and CDR2 FQGTGA. V lost 6 bases and J lost 3; bases outside the gene matches: 7. The CDR3 nucleotides read TGTGCCAGCAGTATAGCGGGAGTGTCTACAGATACGCAGTATTTT. Translation gives CASSIAGVSTDTQYF.

This chain uses TRBV7-2 with TRBJ2-1; the match to TRBD2 covers 11 bases. CDR3 length equals 16 residues. Germline V lookup: CDR1 SGHTA, CDR2 FQGNSA. V dropped 4 bases and J dropped 5; count of bases not matched to a gene: 7. The chain's CDR3 is CASSSTSGRGNNEQFF. In DNA form, the CDR3 reads TGTGCCAGCAGCTCAACTAGCGGGAGAGGGAACAATGAGCAGTTCTTC.

V gene TRBV2 combines with J gene TRBJ1-5, with D uncertain. The ends were cut back, 3 bases at V and 8 bases at J, with 11 bases in the middle. The CDR3 runs to 13 residues. Per the germline V gene, CDR1 is SNHLY and CDR2 is FYNNEI. CDR3 in DNA: TGTGCCAGCAGTGACGGGGTGAGGAAGCCCCAGCATTTT. This sequence encodes CASSDGVRKPQHF.

The gene calls are TRBV25-1 and TRBJ2-3, with TRBD2 matching over 7 bases. The CDR3 has 14 residues. The ends lost 5 bases at V and 2 bases at J; junction bases unmatched: 4. Per the germline V gene, CDR1 is MGHDK and CDR2 is SYGVNS. CDR3 sequence reads: CASSSAGTTDTQYF. In nucleotides, the CDR3 is TGTGCCAGCAGTTCAGCGGGAACCACAGATACGCAGTATTTT.

The rearrangement joins TRBV7-6 to TRBJ2-5, with 10 bases fitting TRBD2. The junction had 20 bases not matched to a gene; V was cut back by 5 bases and J by 5 bases. Germline V gives CDR1 SGHVS, CDR2 FNYEAQ. CDR3 length: 19 residues. The CDR3 bases are TGTGCCAGCAGCGTCCGGGGGCTAGCGGGAGAAGGATTCGGGGAGACCCAGTACTTC. Its translation is CASSVRGLAGEGFGETQYF.